This T cell receptor beta chain was captured in a study of CD8 T cells in ankylosing spondylitis. TCRdb processed the 5' RACE reads anew with MiXCR; each CDR3 protein has one entry. The top ten hold over 15% of the sample, which has under 850,000 distinct CDR3 sequences, under 20% seen once. Study observations and caveats: Seemingly characteristic of ankylosing spondylitis blood was a TCR beta motif consisting of under 10 highly homologous variants. Reactive arthritis synovial fluid and blood previously showed some of these motif variants. Enrichment of disease-linked clones was reportedly significant in matched ankylosing spondylitis synovial fluid.

As regards this clonotype: What it binds is not known.

The germline CDR1 and CDR2 sequences are MNHNS and SASEGT. This CDR3 is 13 amino acids long. V lost 6 bases, J lost 3 bases, and 11 bases lay in between. This chain connects TRBV6-1 to TRBJ1-1; a possible D gene is TRBD1 (6 bases). The sample was blood, either unsorted or a sorted T cell fraction (not recorded which). The TCR sequence derives from a male donor with ankylosing spondylitis. CDR3 residues: CASSRGMDTEAFF. CDR3 in DNA: TGTGCCAGCAGCAGGGGAATGGACACTGAAGCTTTCTTT.